Following are 15 T cell receptor beta chains from one sample sequenced in a study of control samples from healthy donors and cancer patients. Here immunoSEQ multiplex PCR was the method, and the copy in TCRdb shows in-frame clones only, minus some. The sample holds around 30,000 clones; roughly 93% are singletons and the top ten take around 15%. Sample: PBMCs. The source of these receptors is a man aged 50-60 years with lung cancer.

This chain uses TRBV5-1 with TRBJ2-7; the D gene is possibly TRBD1 (5 bases). The CDR3 has 15 residues. Germline loops: CDR1 SGHRS, CDR2 YFSETQ. The V gene lost 2 bases and the J gene lost 2 bases, with 14 bases spanning the gap. Here the CDR3 DNA reads TGCGCCAGCAGCTTAAGTGCAGGGAATACCTACGAGCAGTACTTC. The encoded protein is CASSLSAGNTYEQYF.

V is TRBV7-8 and J is TRBJ2-1, with TRBD2 as a possible D gene (5 bases). Per germline, CDR1 SGHVS and CDR2 FQNEAQ. The V gene lost 5 bases and the J gene lost 2 bases, with 10 bases spanning the gap. This CDR3 region has 14 residues. In nucleotides, the CDR3 is TGTGCCAGCAGCAAGACTATAACCTACAATGAGCAGTTCTTC. This codes for CASSKTITYNEQFF.

This clone was picked up a small number of times. The V and J genes are TRBV11-2 and TRBJ1-4; D remains unclear. CDR1 and CDR2 from the germline V gene are SGHAT and FQNNGV. The CDR3 sequence is 15 residues long. The V and J ends lost 0 bases and 5 bases respectively, with 10 bases between them. The CDR3 DNA follows: TGTGCCAGCAGCTTAGACGGAATCTTAAATGAAAAACTGTTTTTT. Translation gives CASSLDGILNEKLFF.

This clone was counted a single time. The chain employs TRBV7-6 and TRBJ2-1, with 9 bases aligning to TRBD2. Unmatched junction bases numbered 8, after V lost 1 base and J lost 10 bases. CDR3 length equals 15 residues. CDR1 is SGHVS, CDR2 FNYEAQ, per germline. DNA for the CDR3: TGTGCCAGCAGCTTAGTTAGCGGGGGTGGACGGGAGCAGTTCTTC. This codes for CASSLVSGGGREQFF.

The V call is TRBV5-6, the J call TRBJ2-7; a weak D match, TRBD2 (5 bases). Germline V gene sequence: CDR1 SGHDT, CDR2 YYEEEE. The CDR3 spans 15 residues. Between the trimmed V and J ends, which lost 5 bases and 0 bases, there was a span of 15 bases. The CDR3 here is CASSHGLLSSYEQYF. The CDR3 nucleotides read TGTGCCAGCAGTCACGGACTGCTAAGCTCCTACGAGCAGTACTTC.

The chain employs TRBV24-1 and TRBJ2-5; 8 nucleotides line up with TRBD1. The length of the CDR3 is 15 residues. Germline CDR1 reads KGHDR; CDR2 reads SFDVKD. Trimming cost V 5 bases and J 4 bases; bases outside gene matches: 8. CDR3 coding DNA: TGTGCCACCAGTGCTGACAGGGGAGAGAGAGAGACCCAGTACTTC. Encoded protein: CATSADRGERETQYF.

The chain combines TRBV3-1 (or the pseudogene TRBV3-2) with TRBJ2-7, with a tentative D call TRBD1 (5 bases). Germline assignment: CDR1 LGHDT and CDR2 YNNKEL (reference sequence). The ends were cut back, 0 bases at V and 5 bases at J, with 8 bases in the middle. The CDR3 consists of 13 residues. CDR3 loop: CASSQEPRDEQYF. The CDR3 DNA sequence: TGTGCCAGCAGCCAAGAGCCCAGGGACGAGCAGTACTTC.

This clone was detected only a few times. This chain connects TRBV6-5 to TRBJ1-6, with 7 nucleotides matching TRBD1. Germline CDR1 is MNHEY and CDR2 is SVGAGI. The ends lost 2 bases at V and 6 bases at J; junction bases unmatched: 4. The CDR3 sequence is 15 residues long. CDR3 protein: CASSYDGTANSPLHF. CDR3 nucleotide sequence: TGTGCCAGCAGTTACGATGGGACAGCTAATTCACCCCTCCACTTT.

J is TRBJ2-5 and V is TRBV19, with 9 bases aligning to TRBD1. Germline CDR1 LNHDA, CDR2 SQIVND (reference sequence). The CDR3 loop spans 14 amino acids. V trimming: 6 bases; J trimming: 4 bases; junction bases outside the gene matches: 6. The CDR3 region is CASSTTGGPETQYF. In DNA, the CDR3 is TGTGCCAGTAGCACCACAGGGGGCCCAGAGACCCAGTACTTC.

The chain recombines TRBV7-9 with TRBJ1-2; 10 nucleotides match TRBD1. CDR3 length: 14 amino acids. Germline-derived CDR1 and CDR2 are SEHNR and FQNEAQ (reference sequence). J was trimmed by 7 bases and V by 5 bases; bases with no gene match: 7. DNA for the CDR3: TGTGCCAGCAGCCCGGCGGACAGGGGGACTGGCTACACCTTC. This translates into CASSPADRGTGYTF.

CDR3 nucleotides: TGTGCCAGCAGCCAATCCTATAGGAGCGTCGAGCAGTACTTC. It specifies CASSQSYRSVEQYF. This chain links TRBV16 with TRBJ2-7; the D is unclear. The V gene's germline CDR1 is KGHSY and CDR2 FQNENV. The CDR3 runs 14 residues. Trimming left V 0 bases short and J 6 bases short, with 12 bases between.

This chain joins TRBV9 and TRBJ1-3; 8 bases fit TRBD1. Germline V gene sequence: CDR1 SGDLS, CDR2 YYNGEE. Germline trimming cut 4 bases from V and 4 bases from J; bases unmatched to any gene: 7. CDR3 length: 15 residues. Here the CDR3 reads CASSIRTGIGNTIYF. The CDR3 DNA reads TGTGCCAGCAGCATACGGACAGGGATAGGAAACACCATATATTTT.

V usage is TRBV6-2 or TRBV6-3 and J usage is TRBJ2-7; D ambiguous. V was trimmed by 3 bases and J by 5 bases, leaving 17 bases between them. From germline, CDR1 is MNHEY and CDR2 SVGEGT. The CDR3 is made up of 15 amino acids. The DNA for the CDR3 is TGTGCCAGCAGTTATGGAGTCTTAGTTGGGAACGAGCAGTACTTC. Residues: CASSYGVLVGNEQYF.

The J gene is TRBJ1-4, the V gene TRBV28; D gene uncertain. V was pared by 10 bases and J by 0 bases, with 12 bases between. CDR3 length: 14 residues. Germline values: CDR1 MDHEN, CDR2 SYDVKM. CDR3 DNA sequence: TGTGCCATCGCCGTCGGGGCAACTAATGAAAAACTGTTTTTT. Translation gives CAIAVGATNEKLFF.

The rearrangement links TRBV15 to TRBJ1-2, with 8 bases aligning to TRBD1. V shed 6 bases and J 4 bases; nucleotides not matched to a gene: 4. The CDR3 extends over 13 amino acids. In germline, CDR1 is LNHNV, CDR2 YYDKDF (reference sequence). In DNA, the CDR3 is TGTGCCACCAGTCTAGACAGGGGCTATGGCTACACCTTC. Translating gives CATSLDRGYGYTF.